This T cell receptor (beta chain) was captured in a study of T cell changes during pregnancy in multiple sclerosis. Profiling relied on immunoSEQ multiplex PCR, and the TCRdb table lists in-frame clones only, not all of them. There are under 35,000 clones in the sample; 87% occur only once, and approximately 7.9% lies in the top ten. Germline loops: CDR1 ENHRY, CDR2 SYGVKD. The V and J ends lost 8 bases and 0 bases respectively, with 8 bases between them. This CDR3 is 13 amino acids long. The starting material was CD8+ T cells from peripheral blood mononuclear cells, obtained before pregnancy. This clonotype was sampled from a female donor with multiple sclerosis, enrolled in a pregnancy study. The rearrangement links TRBV10-3 to TRBJ2-1; D is unresolved. The chain's CDR3 is CAIGQSSYNEQFF. For the CDR3, the DNA is TGTGCCATCGGGCAGAGCTCCTACAATGAGCAGTTCTTC.